This T cell receptor (beta chain) is from a study of blood T cell repertoires in COVID-19. Study-level background: Spain, Italy and the United States supplied samples that represented acute and convalescent COVID-19. The analysed material was cDNA or gDNA that came from T cells, B-cell-depleted T cells, or PBMCs.

Authors' data handling: Estimation of nucleated cell counts was performed using reference gene primer amplification. Method: immunoSEQ multiplex PCR; TCRdb's copy keeps in-frame clones and lacks some. D and trimming come from the DNA, and the V and J calls and clone size come from that table. This table has 120,000 to 150,000 clones, over 65% appearing once. The sequence came from a man in his fifties or sixties with acute or convalescent COVID-19. Sequencing was done on a sample of peripheral blood.

The DNA of the CDR3 is TGTGCCACGGGACAGGTCGTTTCTGGCTACACCTTC. Translating it yields CATGQVVSGYTF. The chain has TRBV2 and TRBJ1-2, with 8 bases that match TRBD1. The V and J ends lost 10 bases and 7 bases, in that order; junction bases with no gene match: 8. Germline V gene sequence: CDR1 SNHLY, CDR2 FYNNEI. This CDR3 contains 12 residues.